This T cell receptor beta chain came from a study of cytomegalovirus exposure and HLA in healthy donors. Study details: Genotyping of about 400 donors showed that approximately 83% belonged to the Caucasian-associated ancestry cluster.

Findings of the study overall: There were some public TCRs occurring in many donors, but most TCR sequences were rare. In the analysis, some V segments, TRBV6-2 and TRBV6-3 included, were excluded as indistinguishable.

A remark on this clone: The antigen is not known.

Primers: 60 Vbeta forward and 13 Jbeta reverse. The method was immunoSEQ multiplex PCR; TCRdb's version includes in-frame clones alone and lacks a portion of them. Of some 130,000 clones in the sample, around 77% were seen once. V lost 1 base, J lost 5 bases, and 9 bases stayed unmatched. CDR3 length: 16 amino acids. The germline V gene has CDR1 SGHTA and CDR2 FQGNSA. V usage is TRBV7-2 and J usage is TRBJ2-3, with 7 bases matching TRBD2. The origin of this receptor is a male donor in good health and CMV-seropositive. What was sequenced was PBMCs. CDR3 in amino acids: CASSLEFASGGDTQYF. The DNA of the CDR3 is TGTGCCAGCAGCTTAGAGTTCGCTAGCGGAGGAGATACGCAGTATTTT.